These T cell receptor beta chains were read from a single sample in a study of blood T cell repertoires in COVID-19. The repertoire was sequenced with immunoSEQ multiplex PCR; TCRdb's copy has only in-frame clones and lacks some. Altogether approximately 290,000 clones are present, about 93% being singletons, with the ten largest covering more than 0.95%. Sequencing used PBMCs or T cells enriched from blood (not recorded which). The source is a woman younger than 45 who had recovered from COVID-19. The CDR3 runs from the conserved cysteine through the conserved F or W. The D gene is left open where the match is weak. The size of a clone is reported for some rows only, either as once, few or many, or as a class for expanded clones.

d_call: TRBD1
v_call: TRBV7-9
j_call: TRBJ2-5
clone_size: NA
cdr3_nt: TGTGCCAGCAGCCGACAGGGATCGGCGGAGACCCAGTACTTC
cdr3_aa: CASSRQGSAETQYF

d_call: NA
v_call: TRBV19
j_call: TRBJ1-5
clone_size: NA
cdr3_nt: TGTGCCAGTAGTTTACAGGGCTACGTGGGCAATCAGCCCCAGCATTTT
cdr3_aa: CASSLQGYVGNQPQHF

d_call: TRBD2
v_call: TRBV6-1
j_call: TRBJ2-1
clone_size: NA
cdr3_nt: TGTGCCAGCAGTGGGACTAGCGGGAGACAGTCCTACAATGAGCAGTTCTTC
cdr3_aa: CASSGTSGRQSYNEQFF

d_call: NA
v_call: TRBV27
j_call: TRBJ1-4
clone_size: NA
cdr3_nt: TGTGCCAGCAGTCGCATGGACAGAGTAACCGCAACTAATGAAAAACTGTTTTTT
cdr3_aa: CASSRMDRVTATNEKLFF

d_call: TRBD2
v_call: TRBV19
j_call: TRBJ2-1
clone_size: NA
cdr3_nt: TGTGCCAGTAGTAATAGCGGGAGCTCCTACAATGAGCAGTTCTTC
cdr3_aa: CASSNSGSSYNEQFF

d_call: TRBD1
v_call: TRBV2
j_call: TRBJ1-5
clone_size: NA
cdr3_nt: TGTGCCAGCAGTTACAGGGGAAGTAGCAATCAGCCCCAGCATTTT
cdr3_aa: CASSYRGSSNQPQHF

d_call: NA
v_call: TRBV19
j_call: TRBJ2-5
clone_size: many
cdr3_nt: TGTGCCAGTGGTTTCTGGGGGCATCAAGAGACCCAGTACTTC
cdr3_aa: CASGFWGHQETQYF

d_call: NA
v_call: TRBV30
j_call: TRBJ1-2
clone_size: NA
cdr3_nt: TGTGCCTGGACGCTAGAAACGACAGTTAACTATGGCTACACCTTC
cdr3_aa: CAWTLETTVNYGYTF

d_call: NA
v_call: TRBV28
j_call: TRBJ1-5
clone_size: NA
cdr3_nt: TGTGCCAGTCGACAGGTCAATCAGCCCCAGCATTTT
cdr3_aa: CASRQVNQPQHF

d_call: TRBD1
v_call: TRBV24-1
j_call: TRBJ2-7
clone_size: NA
cdr3_nt: TGTGCCACCAGTGACCCAGGGACAGGGAGATCCTACGAGCAGTACTTC
cdr3_aa: CATSDPGTGRSYEQYF

d_call: NA
v_call: TRBV6-6
j_call: TRBJ1-5
clone_size: NA
cdr3_nt: TGTGCCAGCAGTCCCCCCGTGGGGAGGGCCGGGGATGCAGCCCAGCATTTT
cdr3_aa: CASSPPVGRAGDAAQHF

d_call: NA
v_call: TRBV27
j_call: TRBJ2-1
clone_size: NA
cdr3_nt: TGTGCCAGCAATGACTGGACAAGCTCCTACAATGAGCAGTTCTTC
cdr3_aa: CASNDWTSSYNEQFF

d_call: TRBD1
v_call: TRBV29-1
j_call: TRBJ2-6
clone_size: NA
cdr3_nt: TGCAGCGTCGCGCGGATCGGACAGGGGATCTCTGGGGCCAACGTCCTGACTTTC
cdr3_aa: CSVARIGQGISGANVLTF

d_call: TRBD2
v_call: TRBV7-3
j_call: TRBJ2-1
clone_size: NA
cdr3_nt: TGTGCCAGCAGCTTGACTAGCAGTTCCTACAATGAGCAGTTCTTC
cdr3_aa: CASSLTSSSYNEQFF

d_call: TRBD1
v_call: TRBV19
j_call: TRBJ1-1
clone_size: NA
cdr3_nt: TGTGCCAGTAGTATAGTCTGGACAGGGAGGACTGAAGCTTTCTTT
cdr3_aa: CASSIVWTGRTEAFF

d_call: NA
v_call: TRBV19
j_call: TRBJ2-3
clone_size: once
cdr3_nt: TGTGCCAGTAGTGTCAGGGAGGCAGATACGCAGTATTTT
cdr3_aa: CASSVREADTQYF

d_call: NA
v_call: TRBV5-5
j_call: TRBJ2-3
clone_size: once
cdr3_nt: TGTGCCAGCAGCCTTCGGGAGTTGGATACGCAGTATTTT
cdr3_aa: CASSLRELDTQYF

d_call: TRBD1
v_call: TRBV19
j_call: TRBJ2-7
clone_size: NA
cdr3_nt: TGTGCCAGTAGACAGGGGGCGTATTCCTACGAGCAGTACTTC
cdr3_aa: CASRQGAYSYEQYF

d_call: NA
v_call: TRBV19
j_call: TRBJ1-5
clone_size: NA
cdr3_nt: TGTGCCAGTAATAATAGGATGGGCTTGTTGCAGCCCCAGCATTTT
cdr3_aa: CASNNRMGLLQPQHF

d_call: TRBD1
v_call: TRBV6-2/TRBV6-3
j_call: TRBJ2-7
clone_size: NA
cdr3_nt: TGTGCCAGCAGTTTCGGGACAGGGAACAACGAGCAGTACTTC
cdr3_aa: CASSFGTGNNEQYF

d_call: NA
v_call: TRBV6-2/TRBV6-3
j_call: TRBJ1-2
clone_size: once
cdr3_nt: TGTGCCAGCAGCCTTAGTCGACAGGCTATGGTTGGCTACACCTTC
cdr3_aa: CASSLSRQAMVGYTF

d_call: TRBD1
v_call: TRBV12-5
j_call: TRBJ2-5
clone_size: once
cdr3_nt: TGTGCTAGTGGTTTGGGGACAGGGAGGACCCAGTACTTC
cdr3_aa: CASGLGTGRTQYF

d_call: NA
v_call: TRBV2
j_call: TRBJ1-3
clone_size: once
cdr3_nt: TGTGCCAGCAGTCCCGGGCCGAGGGTCGGAAACACCATATATTTT
cdr3_aa: CASSPGPRVGNTIYF

d_call: TRBD1
v_call: TRBV7-9
j_call: TRBJ2-7
clone_size: NA
cdr3_nt: TGTGCCAGCAGCTTAGACAGGGGCTTCGGAGAGCAGTACTTC
cdr3_aa: CASSLDRGFGEQYF

d_call: NA
v_call: TRBV3-1/TRBV3-2
j_call: TRBJ2-2
clone_size: NA
cdr3_nt: TGTGCCAGCAGCCTACTTCTAGACCCCACCGGGGAGCTGTTTTTT
cdr3_aa: CASSLLLDPTGELFF

d_call: NA
v_call: TRBV20-1
j_call: TRBJ1-1
clone_size: NA
cdr3_nt: TGCAGTGCTACAGGGGTCACTGAAGCTTTCTTT
cdr3_aa: CSATGVTEAFF

d_call: NA
v_call: TRBV27
j_call: TRBJ2-1
clone_size: NA
cdr3_nt: TGTGCCAGCAGTTTACGGGAGACCGATGAGCAGTTCTTC
cdr3_aa: CASSLRETDEQFF

d_call: NA
v_call: TRBV7-3
j_call: TRBJ2-3
clone_size: NA
cdr3_nt: TGTGCCAGCAGCCCACAAATGGGCACAGATACGCAGTATTTT
cdr3_aa: CASSPQMGTDTQYF

d_call: NA
v_call: TRBV27
j_call: TRBJ1-4
clone_size: NA
cdr3_nt: TGTGCCAGCACGGCAGGGCCTGAAAAACTGTTTTTT
cdr3_aa: CASTAGPEKLFF

d_call: TRBD2
v_call: TRBV27
j_call: TRBJ2-7
clone_size: NA
cdr3_nt: TGTGCCAGCAGTTCCTCATCCGGGACTAGCGGGAGTCGAGCGCACGAGCAGTACTTC
cdr3_aa: CASSSSSGTSGSRAHEQYF

d_call: NA
v_call: TRBV24-1
j_call: TRBJ2-1
clone_size: NA
cdr3_nt: TGTGCCACCAGTTCTTTGGGCTCGAGCCCCCCAAATGAGCAGTTCTTC
cdr3_aa: CATSSLGSSPPNEQFF

d_call: TRBD1
v_call: TRBV5-1
j_call: TRBJ2-7
clone_size: few
cdr3_nt: TGCGCCAGCAGCACCGGGACAGGGAGAGAGCAGTACTTC
cdr3_aa: CASSTGTGREQYF

d_call: TRBD2
v_call: TRBV30
j_call: TRBJ2-3
clone_size: once
cdr3_nt: TGTGCCTGGAGTCACTATCCGGGACTAGCGGGAGATACGCAGTATTTT
cdr3_aa: CAWSHYPGLAGDTQYF

d_call: NA
v_call: TRBV2
j_call: TRBJ2-5
clone_size: NA
cdr3_nt: TGTGCCAGCAGTCCCGTATCGAGGGGGAGAGAGACCCAGTACTTC
cdr3_aa: CASSPVSRGRETQYF

d_call: NA
v_call: TRBV5-4
j_call: TRBJ1-6
clone_size: NA
cdr3_nt: TGTGCCAGCAGCTTTCAGGGCGGCTCTTCACCCCTCCACTTT
cdr3_aa: CASSFQGGSSPLHF

d_call: NA
v_call: TRBV5-6
j_call: TRBJ1-4
clone_size: NA
cdr3_nt: TGTGCCAGCAGCTCCGGGAGGGGATCTAATGAAAAACTGTTTTTT
cdr3_aa: CASSSGRGSNEKLFF

d_call: TRBD2
v_call: TRBV9
j_call: TRBJ2-7
clone_size: NA
cdr3_nt: TGTGCCAGCAGCGTAGTTGGCGGGAGGCCCTTATACGAGCAGTACTTC
cdr3_aa: CASSVVGGRPLYEQYF

d_call: NA
v_call: TRBV7-2
j_call: TRBJ2-7
clone_size: NA
cdr3_nt: TGTGCCAGCAGCGAGGCGAGCGGAATCTACGAGCAGTACTTC
cdr3_aa: CASSEASGIYEQYF

d_call: NA
v_call: TRBV29-1
j_call: TRBJ1-1
clone_size: NA
cdr3_nt: TGCAGCGCTAAAAACACTGAAGCTTTCTTT
cdr3_aa: CSAKNTEAFF

d_call: TRBD2
v_call: TRBV27
j_call: TRBJ2-2
clone_size: NA
cdr3_nt: TGTGCCAGCAGTAAACACCTTGGACTAGCGGGAGTGGACGGGGAGCTGTTTTTT
cdr3_aa: CASSKHLGLAGVDGELFF

d_call: NA
v_call: TRBV30
j_call: TRBJ2-5
clone_size: NA
cdr3_nt: TGTGCCTGGAGTCCCCGAGAGACCCAGTACTTC
cdr3_aa: CAWSPRETQYF

d_call: NA
v_call: TRBV7-2
j_call: TRBJ2-3
clone_size: NA
cdr3_nt: TGTGCCAGCAGCTCCCCGGGTGGTACGCAGTATTTT
cdr3_aa: CASSSPGGTQYF

d_call: NA
v_call: TRBV7-2
j_call: TRBJ2-6
clone_size: NA
cdr3_nt: TGTGCCAGCAGCTTTAGGAGGGTCGGCTCTGGGGCCAACGTCCTGACTTTC
cdr3_aa: CASSFRRVGSGANVLTF

d_call: NA
v_call: TRBV27
j_call: TRBJ2-1
clone_size: few
cdr3_nt: TGTGCCAGCACACAGGGTCCTGAGCAGTTCTTC
cdr3_aa: CASTQGPEQFF

d_call: NA
v_call: TRBV29-1
j_call: TRBJ1-5
clone_size: NA
cdr3_nt: TGCAGCGTTGGGCAGGGGTTAGGGAGCAATCAGCCCCAGCATTTT
cdr3_aa: CSVGQGLGSNQPQHF